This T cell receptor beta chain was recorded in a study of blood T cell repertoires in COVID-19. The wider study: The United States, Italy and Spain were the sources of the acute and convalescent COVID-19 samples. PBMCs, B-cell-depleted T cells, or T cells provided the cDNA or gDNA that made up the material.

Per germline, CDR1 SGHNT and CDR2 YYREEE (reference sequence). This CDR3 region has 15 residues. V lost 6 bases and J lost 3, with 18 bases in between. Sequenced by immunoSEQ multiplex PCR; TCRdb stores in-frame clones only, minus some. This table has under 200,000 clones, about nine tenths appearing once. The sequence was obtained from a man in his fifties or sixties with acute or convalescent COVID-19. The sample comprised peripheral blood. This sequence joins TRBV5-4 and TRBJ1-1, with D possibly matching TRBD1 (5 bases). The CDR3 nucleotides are TGTGCCAGCAAACTGGGGGAGGGAGTGGACACTGAAGCTTTCTTT. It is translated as CASKLGEGVDTEAFF.